What follows is one T cell receptor beta chain and its context. Its antigen is unidentified. A universal primer site was incorporated via template switching, and the cDNA contained unique molecular identifiers. One entry per CDR3 protein results from TCRdb running MiXCR on the 5' RACE reads. This table holds roughly 720,000 distinct CDR3 sequences, 18% found once. The sample belongs to a study of identical twins. Study-wide results and caveats: Conclusions were drawn cross-sectionally by statistical analysis, without following the same donors. Beta out-of-frame sequences displayed a weaker excess of sharing between twins. Fewer insertions characterized abundant cord blood beta clonotypes, whereas memory repertoires showed none.

The same specimen was also included in a second study, on T cells expressing NK-cell markers.

This clonotype was sampled from a young woman in good health. The sequenced sample was PBMCs.

The CDR3 nucleotides are TGCGCCAGCAGCTCTCCGAAACCAGAGACCCAGTACTTC. Its protein product is CASSSPKPETQYF. This chain uses TRBV5-1 with TRBJ2-5; no definite D call. The CDR3 runs 13 residues. V dropped 3 bases and J dropped 4 bases, with 10 bases sitting between them. Germline lookup yields CDR1 SGHRS and CDR2 YFSETQ.